The rows below give T cell receptor beta chains drawn from one sample of a study of cytotoxic CD8 clonotypes in ibrutinib-treated CLL. Clones were read by immunoSEQ multiplex PCR, and TCRdb kept only the in-frame ones, dropping some. The profile covers some 150,000 clones, with around 76% appearing a single time and roughly 4.7% taken by the ten largest. This sample comprised PBMCs, obtained after 24 months of ibrutinib treatment. The receptors derive from a human donor with chronic lymphocytic leukemia. Each CDR3 is given with its conserved first and last residue. Fields, in order: CDR3 length, J gene, V gene, CDR3 protein.

length: 19; J: TRBJ2-6; V: TRBV9; CDR3: CASSYPIGHQSSGANVLTF
length: 15; J: TRBJ2-7; V: TRBV5-6; CDR3: CASSSQKTGGDEQYF
length: 13; J: TRBJ1-6; V: TRBV7-9; CDR3: CASSRGPRSPLHF
length: 12; J: TRBJ1-4; V: TRBV30; CDR3: CAWSAGGGELFF
length: 14; J: TRBJ1-5; V: TRBV6-1; CDR3: CASRRTGTDQPQHF
length: 12; J: TRBJ1-1; V: TRBV28; CDR3: CASTTGTAEAFF
length: 17; J: TRBJ2-3; V: TRBV7-9; CDR3: CASSFGTGGTSTDTQYF
length: 17; J: TRBJ2-5; V: TRBV4-2; CDR3: CASSQDVSSGPQETQYF
length: 16; J: TRBJ1-5; V: TRBV28; CDR3: CASTIRRGVGNQPQHF
length: 12; J: TRBJ2-1; V: TRBV27; CDR3: CASQGGYNEQFF
length: 14; J: TRBJ1-1; V: TRBV19; CDR3: CASSSPSLGGEAFF
length: 14; J: TRBJ2-5; V: TRBV7-3; CDR3: CASSLLGLGETQYF
length: 13; J: TRBJ2-7; V: TRBV9; CDR3: CASSRDLGYEQYF
length: 14; J: TRBJ2-1; V: TRBV7-3; CDR3: CASSLIGGRHEQFF
length: 11; J: TRBJ1-1; V: TRBV9; CDR3: CASSPRTEAFF
length: 11; J: TRBJ2-1; V: TRBV12-5; CDR3: CASGLLGEQFF
length: 12; J: TRBJ1-2; V: TRBV6-6; CDR3: CASSPVGGGYTF
length: 17; J: TRBJ2-1; V: TRBV19; CDR3: CASSIPTSTSSYNEQFF
length: 14; J: TRBJ1-2; V: TRBV28; CDR3: CASSAHTLPYGYTF
length: 11; J: TRBJ1-3; V: TRBV28; CDR3: CASIGGNTIYF
length: 13; J: TRBJ2-2; V: TRBV11-1; CDR3: CASREDSTGELFF
length: 13; J: TRBJ2-7; V: TRBV11-3; CDR3: CASSWGPHYEQYF
length: 15; J: TRBJ2-7; V: TRBV5-6; CDR3: CASSFTTSGVYEQYF
length: 13; J: TRBJ1-2; V: TRBV18; CDR3: CASSPRANYGYTF
length: 14; J: TRBJ2-1; V: TRBV6-5; CDR3: CASTLAGGYNEQFF
length: 15; J: TRBJ1-1; V: TRBV23-1; CDR3: CASSPRGRGGTEAFF
length: 15; J: TRBJ2-1; V: TRBV11-3; CDR3: CASSPGGLANNEQFF
length: 14; J: TRBJ2-7; V: TRBV6-1; CDR3: CASTEQRTTYEQYF
length: 18; J: TRBJ2-2; V: TRBV18; CDR3: CASSPPGLAGVGTGELFF
length: 13; J: TRBJ1-2; V: TRBV18; CDR3: CASSPLKTERDTF
length: 14; J: TRBJ2-1; V: TRBV10-3; CDR3: CATTGPVDYNEQFF
length: 13; J: TRBJ1-5; V: TRBV7-2; CDR3: CASTQRGGQPQHF
length: 14; J: TRBJ2-7; V: TRBV7-8; CDR3: CASSLGDRGYEQYF
length: 14; J: TRBJ2-3; V: TRBV5-1; CDR3: CASSSGIPTDTQYF
length: 17; J: TRBJ1-5; V: TRBV7-9; CDR3: CASSRGGATYSNQPQHF
length: 12; J: TRBJ1-2; V: TRBV29-1; CDR3: CSVEGRDIGYTF
length: 16; J: TRBJ1-3; V: TRBV18; CDR3: CASSPETANSGNTIYF
length: 15; J: TRBJ2-7; V: TRBV9; CDR3: CASSASTELLGEQYF
length: 14; J: TRBJ2-7; V: TRBV18; CDR3: CASSPGPNSYEQYF
length: 16; J: TRBJ1-4; V: TRBV30; CDR3: CAWSRPRGATNEKLFF
length: 16; J: TRBJ1-2; V: TRBV6-5; CDR3: CASSYSRGGAGYGYTF